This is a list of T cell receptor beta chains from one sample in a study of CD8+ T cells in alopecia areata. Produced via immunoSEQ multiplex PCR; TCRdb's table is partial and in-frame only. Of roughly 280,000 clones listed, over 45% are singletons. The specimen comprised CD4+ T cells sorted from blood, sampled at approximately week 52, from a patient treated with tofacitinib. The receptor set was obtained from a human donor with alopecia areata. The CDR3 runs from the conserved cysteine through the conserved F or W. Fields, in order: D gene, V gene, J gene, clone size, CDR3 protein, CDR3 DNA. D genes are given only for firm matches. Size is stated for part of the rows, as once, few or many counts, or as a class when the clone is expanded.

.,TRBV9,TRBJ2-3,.,CASSRGDTQYF,TGTGCCAGCAGCAGAGGGGACACGCAGTATTTT
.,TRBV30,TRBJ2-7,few,CAWSSQRAYEQYF,TGTGCCTGGAGTTCACAGCGTGCCTACGAGCAGTACTTC
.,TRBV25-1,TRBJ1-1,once,CASSRDTFRGTEAFF,TGTGCCAGCAGCAGGGACACCTTTAGGGGGACTGAAGCTTTCTTT
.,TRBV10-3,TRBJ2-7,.,CAISEGGGKYEQYF,TGTGCCATCAGTGAGGGAGGGGGCAAGTACGAGCAGTACTTC
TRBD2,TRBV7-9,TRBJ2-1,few,CASLRLAGSYNEQFF,TGTGCCAGCCTACGACTAGCGGGCTCCTACAATGAGCAGTTCTTC
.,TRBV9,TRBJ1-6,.,CASSVSPSNRESPLHF,TGTGCCAGCAGCGTATCCCCATCAAATCGGGAATCACCCCTCCACTTT
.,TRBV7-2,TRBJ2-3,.,CASSRRGDTQYF,TGTGCCAGCTCACGACGGGGGGATACGCAGTATTTT
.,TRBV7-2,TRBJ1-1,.,CASSLVTEAFF,TGTGCCAGCAGCTTGGTAACTGAAGCTTTCTTT
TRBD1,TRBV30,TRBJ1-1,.,CAWSPYRAGGLNTEAFF,TGTGCCTGGAGTCCCTATCGGGCAGGGGGCCTGAACACTGAAGCTTTCTTT
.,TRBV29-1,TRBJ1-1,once,CSVRGRNTEAFF,TGCAGCGTCAGGGGCAGGAACACTGAAGCTTTCTTT
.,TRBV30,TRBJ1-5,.,CAWSATAINQPQHF,TGTGCCTGGAGCGCAACTGCGATCAATCAGCCCCAGCATTTT
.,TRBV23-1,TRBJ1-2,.,CASSRLAQSPADYGYTF,TGCGCCAGCAGCCGGCTGGCACAGAGCCCGGCGGACTATGGCTACACCTTC
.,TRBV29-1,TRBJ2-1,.,CSVKAEASYNEQFF,TGCAGCGTTAAGGCGGAGGCCTCCTACAATGAGCAGTTCTTC
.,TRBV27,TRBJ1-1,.,CASSFQGLNTEAFF,TGTGCCAGCAGTTTTCAGGGGCTGAACACTGAAGCTTTCTTT
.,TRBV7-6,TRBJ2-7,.,CASSIGYEQYF,TGTGCCAGCAGTATCGGTTACGAGCAGTACTTC
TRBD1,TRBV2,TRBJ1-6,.,CASLTGPNSPLHF,TGTGCCAGCCTGACAGGGCCAAATTCACCCCTCCACTTT